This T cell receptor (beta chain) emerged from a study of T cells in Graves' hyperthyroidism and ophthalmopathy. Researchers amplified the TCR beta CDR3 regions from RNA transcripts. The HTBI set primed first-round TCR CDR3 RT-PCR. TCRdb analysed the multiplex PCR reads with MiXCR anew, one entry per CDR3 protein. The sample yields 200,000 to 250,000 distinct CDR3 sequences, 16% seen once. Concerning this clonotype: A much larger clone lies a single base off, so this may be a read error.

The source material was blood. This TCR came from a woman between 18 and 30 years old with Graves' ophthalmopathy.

CDR3 protein: CASSQDWTSGSSTDTQYF. The CDR3 nucleotides are TGCGCCAGCAGCCAAGATTGGACTAGCGGATCTAGCACAGATACGCAGTATTTT. The gene calls are TRBV4-3 and TRBJ2-3; 10 positions agree with TRBD2. The CDR3 length is 18 residues. CDR1 LGHNA and CDR2 YSLEER come from the germline V gene. Trimming took 0 bases from V and 0 from J; bases not matched to a gene: 6.